This T cell receptor beta chain was retrieved from a study of cytomegalovirus exposure and HLA in healthy donors. Findings of the study overall: A further, later analysis showed that HLA-associated TCR beta chains (compared with equally common others) were more clonally expanded. In a later analysis, across HLA loci, associated TCR counts were highest for DRB1, lowest for HLA-C. Most observed TCR sequences were rare, whereas some public TCRs were detected in many donors.

About this clone: What it binds is not known.

Vbeta (60) and Jbeta (13) primers were used in the PCR. Sequencing was performed with immunoSEQ multiplex PCR; in TCRdb, only in-frame clones are kept and a portion is missing. Of under 150,000 clones listed, about two thirds were seen once; the top ten hold over 4%. This CDR3 is 14 amino acids long. Germline CDR1 and CDR2: SGHVS and FNYEAQ. V was cut by 6 bases and J by 0 bases, with 11 bases left in between. V and J are TRBV7-6 and TRBJ1-2; D is uncertain. The sequence derives from a man aged 50 or older in good health and CMV-seropositive. Sequencing input: PBMCs. The CDR3 here is CASSSYGANYGYTF. The CDR3 region has the DNA TGTGCCAGCAGTTCCTACGGGGCTAACTATGGCTACACCTTC.